The rows below give T cell receptor beta chains drawn from one sample of a study of OX40 agonist ivuxolimab in advanced cancers. TCRdb keeps only in-frame clones here, not all; method: immunoSEQ multiplex PCR. The data show about 86,000 clones, roughly nine tenths seen once. The sample here was CD4+ or CD8+ T cells sorted from blood, taken in a trial of the OX40 agonist ivuxolimab. The origin of the receptors is an adult with an advanced solid tumor such as melanoma, head and neck, liver or kidney cancer. Both conserved end residues are part of each CDR3. Each record gives: J gene, clone size, V gene, CDR3 length, D gene, CDR3 protein, CDR3 DNA. The D gene is left open where the match is weak. The size field is filled for only some rows; it gives once, few, many or a size class.

>TRBJ2-5|.|TRBV7-9|15|TRBD2
CASSTSGGGSETQYF
TGTGCCAGCAGCACAAGCGGTGGCGGGAGTGAGACCCAGTACTTC
>TRBJ1-4|.|TRBV27|16|.
CASSPDTVGANEKLFF
TGTGCCAGCAGTCCGGACACAGTGGGGGCAAATGAAAAACTGTTTTTT
>TRBJ1-2|.|TRBV19|16|TRBD1
CASSIGQGVSSYGYTF
TGTGCCAGTAGCATTGGACAGGGTGTTTCGAGCTATGGCTACACCTTC
>TRBJ1-1|.|TRBV28|13|.
CATTLWGNTEAFF
TGTGCCACCACTCTATGGGGAAACACTGAAGCTTTCTTT
>TRBJ2-5|.|TRBV4-1|14|TRBD1
CASSQGTGEETQYF
TGCGCCAGCAGCCAAGGGACAGGGGAGGAGACCCAGTACTTC
>TRBJ1-5|.|TRBV27|14|.
CASSLGGGNQPQHF
TGTGCCAGCAGTTTAGGGGGCGGCAATCAGCCCCAGCATTTT
>TRBJ2-7|.|TRBV27|14|TRBD1
CARKTGVENNEQYF
TGTGCCAGAAAGACAGGGGTTGAAAATAACGAGCAGTACTTC
>TRBJ2-3|.|TRBV27|14|TRBD1
CASSPGQGTDTQYF
TGTGCCAGCAGCCCGGGACAGGGGACCGATACGCAGTATTTT
>TRBJ2-1|.|TRBV10-1|16|.
CASSESTLDSNNEQFF
TGCGCCAGCAGTGAATCGACCTTGGACAGTAACAATGAGCAGTTCTTC
>TRBJ2-7|once|TRBV28|13|TRBD2
CASSLWLAGEQYF
TGTGCCAGCAGTTTATGGCTAGCGGGCGAGCAGTACTTC
>TRBJ1-2|once|TRBV28|15|.
CASSLPQRGGDGYTF
TGTGCCAGCAGTTTACCCCAACGAGGAGGAGATGGCTACACCTTC
>TRBJ2-1|.|TRBV9|18|TRBD2
CASSVAGELAGGYNEQFF
TGTGCCAGCAGCGTAGCGGGGGAACTAGCGGGTGGCTACAATGAGCAGTTCTTC
>TRBJ2-7|once|TRBV6-1|14|.
CASSEPGRGGEQYF
TGTGCCAGCAGTGAACCCGGCAGGGGCGGCGAGCAGTACTTC
>TRBJ2-7|once|TRBV11-3|14|TRBD1
CASSSRTGTDEQYF
TGTGCCAGCAGCTCGAGGACAGGGACGGACGAGCAGTACTTC
>TRBJ2-2|.|TRBV4-2|15|.
CASSQDRRNTGELFF
TGTGCCAGCAGCCAAGATCGTCGGAACACCGGGGAGCTGTTTTTT
>TRBJ1-1|.|TRBV9|17|.
CASSVDVQGRGVTEAFF
TGTGCCAGCAGCGTAGATGTGCAGGGGAGAGGGGTCACTGAAGCTTTCTTT
>TRBJ2-3|.|TRBV5-6|16|.
CASSLGVGKYTDTQYF
TGTGCCAGCAGCTTGGGTGTAGGGAAGTACACAGATACGCAGTATTTT
>TRBJ2-7|.|TRBV6-5|15|.
CASSYVAQGSYEQYF
TGTGCCAGCAGTTACGTCGCGCAGGGCTCCTACGAGCAGTACTTC
>TRBJ2-3|.|TRBV14|17|TRBD2
CASSQGSGGTTTDTQYF
TGTGCCAGCAGCCAAGGATCCGGCGGGACTACTACAGATACGCAGTATTTT
>TRBJ2-2|.|TRBV10-3|17|TRBD1
CAIAEEPGQGAAGELFF
TGTGCCATCGCCGAGGAGCCGGGACAGGGGGCCGCCGGGGAGCTGTTTTTT
>TRBJ2-7|.|TRBV18|14|TRBD1
CASSVGTASYEQYF
TGTGCCAGCTCAGTCGGGACAGCCTCCTACGAGCAGTACTTC
>TRBJ1-2|.|TRBV10-3|14|.
CAISSQEGLRGYTF
TGTGCCATCAGTTCCCAGGAGGGCCTGAGAGGCTACACCTTC
>TRBJ1-2|few|TRBV4-1|14|.
CASSGDNQNYGYTF
TGCGCCAGCAGTGGCGATAATCAGAACTATGGCTACACCTTC
>TRBJ1-1|once|TRBV7-9|15|.
CASSSRTVMNTEAFF
TGTGCCAGCAGCTCCCGGACAGTCATGAACACTGAAGCTTTCTTT
>TRBJ1-1|.|TRBV6-5|14|.
CASKRDTGHTEAFF
TGTGCCAGCAAGAGGGATACGGGGCACACTGAAGCTTTCTTT
>TRBJ2-5|.|TRBV6-5|13|.
CASSYYWGETQYF
TGTGCCAGCAGTTACTACTGGGGGGAGACCCAGTACTTC
>TRBJ2-7|.|TRBV11-2|15|TRBD2
CASSFGSSGRYEQYF
TGTGCCAGCAGCTTTGGTTCTAGCGGGAGGTACGAGCAGTACTTC
>TRBJ1-5|.|TRBV28|16|TRBD1
CASSWRQGYDNQPQHF
TGTGCCAGCAGTTGGCGACAGGGATATGACAATCAGCCCCAGCATTTT
>TRBJ2-7|.|TRBV4-1|14|.
CASSLRTANYEQYF
TGCGCCAGCAGCCTTAGGACAGCGAACTACGAGCAGTACTTC
>TRBJ1-1|.|TRBV27|14|.
CASRTGPMNTEAFF
TGTGCCAGCAGAACAGGGCCGATGAACACTGAAGCTTTCTTT
>TRBJ2-5|.|TRBV4-2|16|TRBD1
CASSQETTGGQETQYF
TGTGCCAGCAGCCAAGAAACGACAGGGGGCCAAGAGACCCAGTACTTC
>TRBJ1-4|.|TRBV9|15|TRBD1
CASSGTGTGNEKLFF
TGTGCCAGCAGCGGAACCGGGACAGGGAATGAAAAACTGTTTTTT
>TRBJ2-1|.|TRBV7-9|14|TRBD2
CASSLNPTSDEQFF
TGTGCCAGCAGCCTGAACCCGACTAGCGATGAGCAGTTCTTC
>TRBJ2-7|once|TRBV5-1|14|TRBD2
CASSFSGTSYEQYF
TGCGCCAGCAGCTTCAGTGGGACTAGCTACGAGCAGTACTTC
>TRBJ2-1|.|TRBV6-5|16|.
CASSYSKGGAWDEQFF
TGTGCCAGCAGTTACTCGAAAGGGGGAGCTTGGGATGAGCAGTTCTTC
>TRBJ2-3|.|TRBV27|14|.
CASGSRGYTDTQYF
TGTGCCAGCGGGTCGCGCGGGTACACAGATACGCAGTATTTT
>TRBJ1-1|.|TRBV11-2|14|.
CASSLSRGDTEAFF
TGTGCCAGCAGCTTAAGTCGTGGGGACACTGAAGCTTTCTTT
>TRBJ1-1|few|TRBV10-1|13|.
CASSESVNTEAFF
TGCGCCAGCAGTGAGTCTGTAAACACTGAAGCTTTCTTT
>TRBJ1-2|.|TRBV29-1|14|.
CSVEPGEPNYGYTF
TGCAGCGTTGAACCAGGGGAACCTAACTATGGCTACACCTTC
>TRBJ2-7|.|TRBV10-1|16|TRBD1
CASSETPGQGIYEQYF
TGCGCCAGCAGCGAAACTCCGGGACAGGGGATATACGAGCAGTACTTC
>TRBJ2-5|.|TRBV4-1|15|.
CASSQGPGRQETQYF
TGCGCCAGCAGCCAAGGGCCAGGGCGTCAAGAGACCCAGTACTTC
>TRBJ2-5|.|TRBV5-4|14|TRBD1
CASSGRDREETQYF
TGTGCCAGCAGCGGCCGGGACAGGGAAGAGACCCAGTACTTC
>TRBJ1-4|.|TRBV2|14|TRBD1
CASIRTGGNEKLFF
TGTGCCAGCATAAGGACAGGGGGTAATGAAAAACTGTTTTTT
>TRBJ1-6|.|TRBV30|13|.
CAWSDSFNSPLHF
TGTGCCTGGAGTGATAGTTTCAATTCACCCCTCCACTTT
>TRBJ2-7|.|TRBV7-3|14|TRBD1
CASSPPGQEYEQYF
TGTGCCAGCAGCCCACCGGGACAGGAATACGAGCAGTACTTC
>TRBJ2-5|once|TRBV11-3|14|.
CASSFHTPEETQYF
TGTGCCAGCAGCTTCCACACACCCGAAGAGACCCAGTACTTC
>TRBJ1-2|.|TRBV9|14|.
CASSAPGPNYGYTF
TGTGCCAGCAGCGCACCGGGCCCTAACTATGGCTACACCTTC
>TRBJ2-2|.|TRBV19|14|.
CASSPAANTGELFF
TGTGCCAGTAGTCCAGCTGCGAACACCGGGGAGCTGTTTTTT
>TRBJ2-7|.|TRBV6-5|13|.
CASSWGLGYEQYF
TGTGCCAGCAGTTGGGGACTGGGCTACGAGCAGTACTTC
>TRBJ2-5|.|TRBV27|13|.
CASSFRLEETQYF
TGTGCCAGCAGTTTCCGGCTAGAAGAGACCCAGTACTTC